A single T cell receptor (beta chain) is shown here with its context. What it binds is unknown. This sample stems from a study of CD4 T cells in relation to SARS-CoV-2 and coronaviruses. Study-wide context: ViraFEST: approximately eleven-day antigen culture of PBMCs, then TCR beta CDR3 sequencing. Controls used an HIV-1 Nef peptide pool or no peptide.

Here immunoSEQ multiplex PCR was the method, and the copy in TCRdb shows in-frame clones only, minus some. The table shows about 29,000 clones, with approximately 78% occurring only once. The unexposed donors gave CD4+ T cells in about 2011-2018, prior to COVID-19. CD4+ T cells were isolated from the cells after about 11 days of culture. The sequenced material came from CD4+ T cells from PBMCs, cultured in vitro. The clonotype originates from a human donor in good health.

The CDR3 DNA reads TGTGCCAGCAATAGACTAGCGGGAGTACGCGAGCAGTACTTC. This encodes CASNRLAGVREQYF. The V gene is TRBV2, the J gene TRBJ2-7; 12 nucleotides align to TRBD2. V lost 7 bases, J lost 6 bases, and 7 bases stayed unmatched. Germline V gene lookup returns CDR1 SNHLY and CDR2 FYNNEI. The CDR3 extends over 14 amino acids.